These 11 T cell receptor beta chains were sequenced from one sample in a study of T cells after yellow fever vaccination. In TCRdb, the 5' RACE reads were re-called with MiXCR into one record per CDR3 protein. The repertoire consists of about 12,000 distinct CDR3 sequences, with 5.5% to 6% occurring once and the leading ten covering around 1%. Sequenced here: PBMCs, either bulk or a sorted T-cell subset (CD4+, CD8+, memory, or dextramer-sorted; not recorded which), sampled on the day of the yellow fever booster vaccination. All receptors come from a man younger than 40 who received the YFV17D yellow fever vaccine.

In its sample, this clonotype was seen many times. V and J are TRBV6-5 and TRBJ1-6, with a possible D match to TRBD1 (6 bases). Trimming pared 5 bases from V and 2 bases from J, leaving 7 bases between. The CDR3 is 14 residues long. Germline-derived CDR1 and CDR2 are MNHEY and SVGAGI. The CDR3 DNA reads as TGTGCCAGCAGTACAGGGACCTATAATTCACCCCTCCACTTT. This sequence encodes CASSTGTYNSPLHF.

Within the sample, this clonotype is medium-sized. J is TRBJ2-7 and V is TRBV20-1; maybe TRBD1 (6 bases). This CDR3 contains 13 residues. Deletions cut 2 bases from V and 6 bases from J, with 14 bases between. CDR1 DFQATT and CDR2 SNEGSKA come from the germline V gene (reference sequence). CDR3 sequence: CSARSQGNREQYF. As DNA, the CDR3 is TGCAGTGCTAGATCCCAGGGGAACCGCGAGCAGTACTTC.

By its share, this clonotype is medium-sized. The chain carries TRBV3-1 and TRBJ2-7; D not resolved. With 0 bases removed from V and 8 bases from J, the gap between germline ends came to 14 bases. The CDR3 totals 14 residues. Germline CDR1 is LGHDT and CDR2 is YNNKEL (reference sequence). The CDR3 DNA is TGTGCCAGCAGCCAAGACTTAGGGAAGACCCAGCAGTACTTC. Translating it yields CASSQDLGKTQQYF.

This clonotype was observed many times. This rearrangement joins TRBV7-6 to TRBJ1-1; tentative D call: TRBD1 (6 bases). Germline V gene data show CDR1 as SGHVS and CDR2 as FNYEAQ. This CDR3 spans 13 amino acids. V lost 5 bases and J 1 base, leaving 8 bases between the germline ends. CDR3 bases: TGTGCCAGCAGCCCGGGACAGAACACTGAAGCTTTCTTT. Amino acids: CASSPGQNTEAFF.

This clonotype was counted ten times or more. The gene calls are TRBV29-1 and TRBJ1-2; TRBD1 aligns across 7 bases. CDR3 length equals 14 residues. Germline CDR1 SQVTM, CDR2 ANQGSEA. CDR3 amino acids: CSVLGTAANYGYTF. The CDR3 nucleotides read TGCAGTGTACTCGGGACAGCAGCTAACTATGGCTACACCTTC.

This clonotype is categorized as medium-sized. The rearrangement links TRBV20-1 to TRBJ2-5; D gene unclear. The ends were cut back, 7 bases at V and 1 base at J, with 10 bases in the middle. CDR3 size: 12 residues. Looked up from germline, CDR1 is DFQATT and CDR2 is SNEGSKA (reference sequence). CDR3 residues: CSGANPQETQYF. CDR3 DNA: TGCAGTGGCGCTAACCCCCAAGAGACCCAGTACTTC.

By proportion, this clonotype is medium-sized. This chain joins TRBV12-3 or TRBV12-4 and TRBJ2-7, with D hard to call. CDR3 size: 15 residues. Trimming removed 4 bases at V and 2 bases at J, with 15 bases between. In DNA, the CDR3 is TGTGCCAGCAGTTCCTCCGTGACATTTACCTACGAGCAGTACTTC. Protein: CASSSSVTFTYEQYF.

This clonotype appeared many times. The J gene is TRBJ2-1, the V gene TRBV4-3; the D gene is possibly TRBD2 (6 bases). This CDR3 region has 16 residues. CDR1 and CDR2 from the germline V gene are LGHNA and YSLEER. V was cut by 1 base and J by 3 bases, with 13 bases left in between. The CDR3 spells CASSQGDFRDYNEQFF. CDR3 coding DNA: TGCGCCAGCAGCCAAGGGGACTTCCGTGACTACAATGAGCAGTTCTTC.

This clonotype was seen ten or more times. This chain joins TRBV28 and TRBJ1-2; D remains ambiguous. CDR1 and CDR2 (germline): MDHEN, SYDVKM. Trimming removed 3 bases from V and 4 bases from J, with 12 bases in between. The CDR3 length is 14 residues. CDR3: CASSFFTGAYGYTF. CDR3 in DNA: TGTGCCAGCAGTTTTTTTACTGGCGCCTATGGCTACACCTTC.

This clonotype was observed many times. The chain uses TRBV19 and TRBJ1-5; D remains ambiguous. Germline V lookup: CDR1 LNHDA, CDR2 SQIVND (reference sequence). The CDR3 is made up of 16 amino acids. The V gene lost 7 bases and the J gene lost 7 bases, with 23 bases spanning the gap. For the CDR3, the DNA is TGTGCCAGTACCCCGGTGGCCCAGGAAATCCTGCAGCCCCAGCATTTT. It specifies CASTPVAQEILQPQHF.

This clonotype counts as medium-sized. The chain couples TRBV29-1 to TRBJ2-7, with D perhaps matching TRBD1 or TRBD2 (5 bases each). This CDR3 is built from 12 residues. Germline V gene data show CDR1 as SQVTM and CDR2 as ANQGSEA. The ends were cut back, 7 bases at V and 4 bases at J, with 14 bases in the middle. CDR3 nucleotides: TGCAGCGCTGGGGGAACGGTATACGAGCAGTACTTC. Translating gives CSAGGTVYEQYF.